This T cell receptor (beta chain) stems from a study of memory CD4+ T cells and cytomegalovirus serostatus. This CDR3 has 15 amino acids. V lost 3 bases, J lost 2 bases, and 13 bases lay in between. The germline V gene encodes CDR1 SGHNT and CDR2 YYREEE (reference sequence). The table came from immunoSEQ multiplex PCR; TCRdb's copy has only in-frame clones and leaves some out. The sample lists about 62,000 clones; 75% to 80% were seen once. The sort gate was single viable CD3+CD4+CD8-CD45RO+ cells for memory CD4+ T cells. The V and J genes are TRBV5-4 and TRBJ2-3, with D perhaps matching TRBD1 (6 bases). The clonotype originates from an adult in good health and CMV-seropositive. The material sequenced was memory CD4+ T cells from blood. The CDR3 region has the DNA TGTGCCAGCAGCTCCGGGACATCCTCCACAGATACGCAGTATTTT. Amino acid sequence: CASSSGTSSTDTQYF.